The count of the clone carrying this T cell receptor beta chain is one. The antigen is not known. The assay was immunoSEQ multiplex PCR, and TCRdb's table has in-frame clones only and misses some. The table records under 85,000 clones, about 88% of them present only once. These data come from a study of OX40 agonist ivuxolimab in advanced cancers. Overall study findings and caveats: In the 0.1 to 3.0 mg/kg range, CD4+ and CD8+ blood T cells had expanded clonally by week 6.

V was pared by 4 bases and J by 3 bases, with 15 bases between. The CDR3 contains 15 residues. Germline lookup yields CDR1 SGHVS and CDR2 FNYEAQ. This receptor was taken from an adult with an advanced solid tumor such as melanoma, head and neck, liver or kidney cancer. The chain joins TRBV7-6 to TRBJ1-2, with TRBD1 as a possible D gene (6 bases). The sample consisted of CD4+ or CD8+ T cells sorted from blood, taken in a trial of the OX40 agonist ivuxolimab. CDR3 coding DNA: TGTGCCAGCAGCTGGGGGCCCTCGGTTGACTATGGCTACACCTTC. Its translation is CASSWGPSVDYGYTF.